This TCR beta chain was sequenced for a study of CD8+CD57+ T cells in acquired aplastic anemia. This clonotype was counted a few times. TCR beta VDJ and CDR3 profiles were obtained from a genomic DNA template. Via MiXCR, TCRdb re-called the reads, giving one row per CDR3 protein. The table lists 180,000 or so distinct CDR3 sequences, under 50% of them singletons. Sequencing was done on patients that had shown CD8+CD57+ cell expansion by flow cytometry. The sequence derives from a human donor with aplastic anemia. Source material: sorted CD4+, CD8+, or CD8+CD57+ T cells (not recorded which) from PBMCs.

In nucleotides, the CDR3 is TGTGCCAGCACGGAGGATGCTAATGAAAAACTGTTTTTT. Translating it yields CASTEDANEKLFF. The chain links TRBV2 to TRBJ1-4; D remains unclear. From germline, CDR1 is SNHLY and CDR2 FYNNEI. The CDR3 runs to 13 residues. The ends were cut back, 7 bases at V and 3 bases at J, with 9 bases in the middle.